This TCR beta chain was sequenced during a study of blood T cell repertoires in COVID-19. The overall study: Researchers got acute and convalescent COVID-19 samples from the United States, Italy and Spain. T cells, B-cell-depleted T cells, or PBMCs provided the cDNA or gDNA that served as material.

The CDR3 is 13 amino acids. Trimming pared 3 bases from V and 2 bases from J, leaving 8 bases between. For this clone: This same CDR3 is encoded by further DNA sequences in the sample.

Authors' methods: Estimation of nucleated cell counts relied on the amplification of reference gene primers. The method was immunoSEQ multiplex PCR; TCRdb's version includes in-frame clones alone and lacks a portion of them. V and J calls and clone size are those listed in that table; D and trimming were worked out from the DNA. This table has about 210,000 clones, approximately 87% appearing once. Source material: peripheral blood. The origin of this receptor is an older woman with acute or convalescent COVID-19. This chain connects TRBV12-3 or TRBV12-4 to TRBJ2-7; weak D call: TRBD2 (7 bases). CDR3 sequence reads: CASSLGGPYEQYF. The CDR3 DNA reads as TGTGCCAGCAGTTTGGGGGGGCCCTACGAGCAGTACTTC.